This T cell receptor (beta chain) was retrieved from a study of type 1 regulatory T cells. Overall study context: T-allo10 is an in vitro-generated, Tr1-enriched CD4 T cell product specific for alloantigen.

In this sample, this clonotype turned up a few times. Its target is unknown. MiXCR, run by TCRdb on the reads, gives a single entry per CDR3 protein. The table records about 65,000 distinct CDR3 sequences, almost 50% of them present only once. Study observations and caveats: Type 1 regulatory T cells had a more restricted TCR repertoire than non-type 1 regulatory T cells.

Trimming took 5 bases from V and 4 from J; bases not matched to a gene: 9. The CDR3 runs to 15 residues. Germline V gene lookup returns CDR1 MNHEY and CDR2 SVGAGI. The sample was cultured non-Tr1 T cells, either the whole culture or a sorted T cell fraction (not recorded which). This clonotype was sampled from a human donor in good health. The rearrangement uses TRBV6-5 and TRBJ2-7, with 9 bases aligning to TRBD1. The CDR3: CASSRAGTGRYEQYF. The DNA for the CDR3 is TGTGCCAGCAGTCGGGCCGGGACAGGGAGGTACGAGCAGTACTTC.